Listed below are T cell receptor beta chains from one sample, sequenced in a study of cytomegalovirus exposure and HLA in healthy donors. Here immunoSEQ multiplex PCR was the method, and the copy in TCRdb shows in-frame clones only, minus some. The sample has 150,000 to 200,000 clones, 83% seen once. The sample taken for sequencing was PBMCs. The receptors were gathered from a man over 45 in good health and CMV-seropositive. CDR3s include the opening cysteine and the closing phenylalanine or tryptophan. A D gene is named only where the DNA matches it firmly. Size tells how often a clone was seen (once, few, many) or the class of an expanded clone, and some rows leave it out.

cdr3_length	v_call	clone_size	d_call	j_call	cdr3_aa	cdr3_nt
16	TRBV4-2	.	.	TRBJ1-1	CASSQRKGEGNTEAFF	TGTGCCAGCAGCCAACGGAAAGGGGAGGGGAACACTGAAGCTTTCTTT
16	TRBV5-1	.	TRBD1	TRBJ1-1	CASSSPTGGASTEAFF	TGCGCCAGCAGCTCCCCAACAGGGGGCGCGAGCACTGAAGCTTTCTTT
14	TRBV5-1	.	.	TRBJ1-2	CASSLEDRDYGYTF	TGCGCCAGCAGCTTAGAAGACAGAGATTATGGCTACACCTTC
15	TRBV19	once	.	TRBJ1-1	CASSRRTPSRTEAFF	TGTGCCAGTAGTAGGCGGACTCCTAGTAGGACTGAAGCTTTCTTT
15	TRBV9	.	TRBD1	TRBJ1-4	CASSSRQGQGEKLFF	TGTGCCAGCAGCTCAAGACAGGGGCAGGGAGAAAAACTGTTTTTT
14	TRBV11-2	.	.	TRBJ1-1	CASSFRGDNTEAFF	TGTGCCAGCAGCTTTCGCGGGGATAACACTGAAGCTTTCTTT
17	TRBV5-6	.	.	TRBJ2-7	CASSLATGLLYDYEQYF	TGTGCCAGCAGCTTGGCGACAGGATTACTATATGACTACGAGCAGTACTTC
14	TRBV28	.	.	TRBJ1-1	CASSSSGPVPEAFF	TGTGCCAGCAGTTCCTCAGGGCCCGTACCTGAAGCTTTCTTT
14	TRBV2	few	.	TRBJ1-4	CASRFTGNNEKLFF	TGTGCCAGCAGATTTACAGGGAATAATGAAAAACTGTTTTTT
12	TRBV2	.	.	TRBJ1-4	CASSRGNEKLFF	TGTGCCAGCAGTCGGGGTAATGAAAAACTGTTTTTT
14	TRBV28	few	TRBD1	TRBJ1-4	CASRFGQGDEKLFF	TGTGCCAGCAGATTCGGACAGGGAGATGAAAAACTGTTTTTT
15	TRBV2	.	TRBD2	TRBJ2-5	CASRAPGLVRGDQYF	TGTGCCAGCAGAGCTCCGGGACTAGTGAGGGGGGACCAGTACTTC
11	TRBV20-1	.	.	TRBJ2-5	CRGRGGETQYF	TGCAGAGGGAGGGGGGGAGAGACCCAGTACTTC
13	TRBV27	once	.	TRBJ2-7	CASSFGTNYEQYF	TGTGCCAGCAGTTTTGGGACAAACTACGAGCAGTACTTC
11	TRBV7-7	.	.	TRBJ2-1	CASSSGDEQFF	TGTGCTAGCAGCTCAGGCGATGAGCAGTTCTTC
16	TRBV4-1	.	TRBD2	TRBJ2-2	CASSQVLREATGELFF	TGCGCCAGCAGCCAAGTGCTGCGGGAGGCCACCGGGGAGCTGTTTTTT
16	TRBV19	.	.	TRBJ2-1	CASSKSWDSPYNEQFF	TGTGCCAGTAGTAAAAGTTGGGACTCGCCTTACAATGAGCAGTTCTTC
15	TRBV9	few	TRBD2	TRBJ2-1	CASSGTSRRDNEQFF	TGTGCCAGCAGCGGGACTAGCCGTAGGGACAATGAGCAGTTCTTC
16	TRBV5-5	.	.	TRBJ1-6	CASSSTSRVVSSPLHF	TGTGCCAGCAGCTCAACCTCCAGGGTTGTGTCCTCACCCCTCCACTTT
12	TRBV5-1	few	TRBD1	TRBJ1-4	CASSPTGDILFF	TGCGCCAGCAGCCCTACAGGGGACATACTGTTTTTT
15	TRBV19	few	.	TRBJ2-2	CASRTHPANTGELFF	TGTGCCAGTAGGACACACCCGGCGAACACCGGGGAGCTGTTTTTT
14	TRBV2	.	.	TRBJ1-1	CASRMTEMNTEAFF	TGTGCCAGCAGGATGACAGAGATGAACACTGAAGCTTTCTTT
16	TRBV19	.	.	TRBJ1-1	CASSISFAGPYTGAFF	TGTGCCAGTAGTATATCTTTTGCAGGGCCCTACACTGGAGCTTTCTTT
16	TRBV7-9	.	.	TRBJ2-7	CSSSPETGIIFYEQYF	TGTTCCAGCAGCCCTGAGACGGGGATCATATTCTACGAGCAGTACTTC
15	TRBV5-1	.	TRBD2	TRBJ2-7	CASSWTSGGAYEQYF	TGCGCCAGCAGCTGGACTAGCGGGGGGGCTTACGAGCAGTACTTC
14	TRBV4-2	.	.	TRBJ1-4	CASSLQGFNEKLFF	TGTGCCAGCAGCTTACAGGGATTTAATGAAAAACTGTTTTTT
18	TRBV9	.	TRBD1	TRBJ1-2	CASSVWRTGEALNYGYTF	TGTGCCAGCAGCGTATGGAGGACAGGGGAAGCATTAAACTATGGCTACACCTTC
14	TRBV13	once	TRBD1	TRBJ2-7	CASSGQGRVYEQYF	TGTGCCAGCAGCGGACAGGGGCGGGTCTACGAGCAGTACTTC
16	TRBV7-9	.	.	TRBJ2-3	CASSLGGSPSTDTQYF	TGTGCCAGCAGCTTAGGAGGTTCCCCTAGCACAGATACGCAGTATTTT
13	TRBV7-9	.	TRBD1	TRBJ2-1	CASSLAGGYEQFF	TGTGCCAGCAGCTTAGCAGGGGGCTATGAGCAGTTCTTC
14	TRBV19	.	.	TRBJ1-2	CASSTSRSNYGYTF	TGTGCCAGTAGTACCAGCAGGTCTAACTATGGCTACACCTTC
14	TRBV11-2	.	.	TRBJ2-2	CASSRPGGTGELFF	TGTGCCAGCAGTAGACCCGGGGGCACCGGGGAGCTGTTTTTT
12	TRBV27	.	.	TRBJ1-5	CASRRGNQPQHF	TGTGCCAGCAGGAGGGGCAATCAGCCCCAGCATTTT
15	TRBV27	.	.	TRBJ1-2	CASSLRGFPIYGYTF	TGTGCCAGCAGTTTAAGAGGGTTCCCTATCTATGGCTACACCTTC
14	TRBV6-5	.	.	TRBJ1-5	CASSPTGSNQPQHF	TGTGCCAGCAGTCCGACAGGCAGCAATCAGCCCCAGCATTTT
14	TRBV9	.	.	TRBJ2-7	CASSVGAGTYEQYF	TGTGCCAGCAGCGTAGGGGCAGGGACCTACGAGCAGTACTTC
15	TRBV28	.	TRBD2	TRBJ2-1	CASSPRAGGYNEQFF	TGTGCCAGCAGCCCAAGGGCGGGGGGCTACAATGAGCAGTTCTTC
14	TRBV29-1	.	TRBD2	TRBJ2-1	CSVGTSGSRNEQFF	TGCAGCGTGGGGACTAGCGGGAGTAGGAATGAGCAGTTCTTC
13	TRBV7-9	.	TRBD2	TRBJ2-5	CASSRGGQETQYF	TGTGCCAGCAGCCGCGGGGGCCAAGAGACCCAGTACTTC
13	TRBV18	.	.	TRBJ1-1	CASSPAVWTEAFF	TGTGCCAGCTCACCGGCGGTTTGGACTGAAGCTTTCTTT
11	TRBV30	.	TRBD1	TRBJ2-7	CAWTGGVEQYF	TGTGCCTGGACAGGGGGCGTCGAGCAGTACTTC
15	TRBV6-5	once	.	TRBJ1-3	CASRPLPISGNTIYF	TGTGCCAGCAGACCACTGCCTATCTCTGGAAACACCATATATTTT
17	TRBV18	few	.	TRBJ1-5	CASSPSSFTGKFKPQHF	TGTGCCAGCTCACCGTCCTCCTTTACAGGGAAGTTTAAGCCCCAGCATTTT
14	TRBV6-5	.	.	TRBJ2-2	CASSVSGVPGELFF	TGTGCCAGCAGTGTGTCGGGGGTACCCGGGGAGCTGTTTTTT
14	TRBV5-1	.	.	TRBJ2-7	CASSLALGAREQYF	TGCGCCAGCAGCTTGGCCTTGGGGGCGAGAGAGCAGTACTTC
15	TRBV30	.	.	TRBJ2-2	CAWSVYRARGGELFF	TGTGCCTGGAGTGTATACCGGGCCCGGGGCGGGGAGCTGTTTTTT
16	TRBV6-6	.	TRBD2	TRBJ2-1	CASSYPGLAGSNEQFF	TGTGCCAGCAGTTACCCCGGACTAGCGGGAAGCAATGAGCAGTTCTTC
14	TRBV7-9	.	.	TRBJ2-1	CASSLGGAVNEQFF	TGTGCCAGCAGCTTAGGTGGGGCGGTAAATGAGCAGTTCTTC
15	TRBV7-9	.	TRBD1	TRBJ2-5	CASSSRQGLGETQYF	TGTGCCAGCAGCTCACGACAGGGTCTGGGAGAGACCCAGTACTTC
13	TRBV19	.	TRBD1	TRBJ1-2	CATADRANYGYTF	TGTGCCACCGCCGACAGGGCCAACTATGGCTACACCTTC
14	TRBV19	.	.	TRBJ2-7	CASSMTGLTYEQYF	TGTGCCAGTAGTATGACAGGACTGACCTACGAGCAGTACTTC
15	TRBV10-2	once	TRBD2	TRBJ2-7	CASSESTSGSYEQYF	TGCGCCAGCAGTGAGTCAACTAGCGGGAGCTACGAGCAGTACTTC
15	TRBV7-9	.	TRBD1	TRBJ2-5	CASSSTDRPQETQYF	TGTGCCAGCAGCTCGACGGACAGGCCACAAGAGACCCAGTACTTC
17	TRBV4-2	.	.	TRBJ2-1	CASSQVRTGNYYNEQFF	TGTGCCAGCAGCCAAGTACGGACTGGGAACTACTACAATGAGCAGTTCTTC
20	TRBV21-1	few	.	TRBJ2-2	CASSRVTNPIKRENTGELFF	TGTGCCAGCAGCAGAGTCACCAACCCGATCAAGCGGGAGAACACCGGGGAGCTGTTTTTT
14	TRBV5-4	once	.	TRBJ2-7	CASSSSGATYEQYF	TGTGCCAGCAGCTCCTCAGGGGCGACCTACGAGCAGTACTTC
16	TRBV28	once	TRBD2	TRBJ2-3	CASSKTGTSDTDTQYF	TGTGCCAGCAGTAAAACCGGGACTAGCGACACAGATACGCAGTATTTT
15	TRBV7-6	.	.	TRBJ2-7	CASSLETGGTYEQYF	TGTGCCAGCAGCTTAGAAACAGGAGGGACCTACGAGCAGTACTTC